A selection of T cell receptor beta chains follows, all from one sample in a study of T cell repertoires in cytomegalovirus infection. TCRdb reprocessed the reads via MiXCR and lists one record per CDR3 protein. The table includes around 570,000 distinct CDR3 sequences, about 40% detected once. No antigens are known for them. The starting material was cultured PBMCs, obtained from culture after CMV antigen stimulation. The receptor set was obtained from a human donor in good health (CMV status not recorded). Some clones in this sample may be carry-over from other donors' samples. Both conserved end residues are trimmed from each CDR3. Not every row has a clone size; where given, it reads once, few, many or a size class.

-	11	TRBV20-1	TRBJ1-5	SAHVKGNQPQH
-	12	TRBV5-1	TRBJ2-1	ASSPGGVYNEQF
few	13	TRBV27	TRBJ1-4	ASSLWGQGNEKLF
-	14	TRBV7-6	TRBJ2-3	ASSFDLAGGVDTQY
-	9	TRBV20-1	TRBJ2-5	SGDRVETQY
-	12	TRBV5-3	TRBJ2-3	ASSLASNGDTQY
-	12	TRBV5-4	TRBJ2-5	ASSLGDRQETQY
-	9	TRBV15	TRBJ1-2	ATGTGYGYT
few	15	TRBV7-8	TRBJ2-3	ASSLARFGTSTDTQY
-	15	TRBV4-3	TRBJ2-2	ASSQELSVSYTGELF
few	11	TRBV6-1	TRBJ1-1	ASNPRRGPEAF
-	12	TRBV6-6	TRBJ1-3	ASSLVQVPNTIY
few	14	TRBV6-1	TRBJ2-7	ASSERGTGLSYEQY
-	15	TRBV6-6	TRBJ2-7	ASSYSHRDTMPYEQY
many	12	TRBV7-6	TRBJ1-3	ASSLDAAGNTIY
-	13	TRBV27	TRBJ1-2	ASRKWDRDPFGYT
-	16	TRBV7-2	TRBJ2-3	ASSLVGPGVNMEDTQY
few	14	TRBV12-3/TRBV12-4	TRBJ1-6	ASSLGPAGINSPLH
few	13	TRBV28	TRBJ2-5	ASRGQISYQETQY
many	12	TRBV7-2	TRBJ2-7	ASSLLGHSYEQY
-	12	TRBV18	TRBJ2-7	ASSPRARENEQY
few	11	TRBV19	TRBJ2-7	ASSSQDRDEQY
-	12	TRBV7-9	TRBJ2-7	ASSRASLTYEQY
-	12	TRBV7-2	TRBJ2-1	ASSSSWNRDEQF